Here is one TCR beta chain with its context. Its antigen is not known. The data belong to a study of cytomegalovirus exposure and HLA in healthy donors. Study-wide results and caveats: In a later analysis, an Asian-associated ancestry cluster reportedly showed fewer N-insertions than the roughly 710-donor mean.

CDR3 length equals 16 residues. V was pared by 6 bases and J by 1 base, with 15 bases between. The germline V gene has CDR1 MNHNY and CDR2 SVGAGI (reference sequence). The PCR had 60 Vbeta and 13 Jbeta primers. Here immunoSEQ multiplex PCR was the method, and the copy in TCRdb shows in-frame clones only, minus some. The sample carries 200,000 or so clones, roughly 80% recorded once. The clonotype comes from a man aged 45-60 years in good health and CMV-seronegative. The sequencing sample was made of PBMCs. The genes are TRBV6-6 and TRBJ2-2, with D possibly TRBD1 on 6 matching bases. CDR3 region: CASSQTGTLNTGELFF. CDR3 in DNA: TGTGCCAGCAGCCAAACCGGGACACTGAACACCGGGGAGCTGTTTTTT.